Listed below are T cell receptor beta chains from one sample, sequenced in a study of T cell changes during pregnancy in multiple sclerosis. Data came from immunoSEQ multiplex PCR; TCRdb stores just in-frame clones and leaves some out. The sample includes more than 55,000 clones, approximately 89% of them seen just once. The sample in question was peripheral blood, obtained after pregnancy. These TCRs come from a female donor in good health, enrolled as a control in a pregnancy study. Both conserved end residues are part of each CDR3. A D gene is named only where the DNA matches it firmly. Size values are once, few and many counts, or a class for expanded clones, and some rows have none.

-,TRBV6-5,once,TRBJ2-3,TGTGCCAGCAGGATGGCATTTAGCACAGATACGCAGTATTTT,CASRMAFSTDTQYF
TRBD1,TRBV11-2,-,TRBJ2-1,TGTGCCAGCAGCCAGACAGGGGACTACAATGAGCAGTTCTTC,CASSQTGDYNEQFF
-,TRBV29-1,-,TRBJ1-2,TGCAGCGTTGATGGGCAGGGGTATGGCTACACCTTC,CSVDGQGYGYTF
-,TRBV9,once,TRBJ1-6,TGTGCCAGCAGCTTCAGCCCGGCAGGGTCTTCACCCCTCCACTTT,CASSFSPAGSSPLHF
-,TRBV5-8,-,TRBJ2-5,TGTGCCAGCAGCTCTCCGGGAGTCCAAGAGACCCAGTACTTC,CASSSPGVQETQYF
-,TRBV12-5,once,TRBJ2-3,TGTGCTAGTGTTTCAGTCTCCGATCGCACAGATACGCAGTATTTT,CASVSVSDRTDTQYF
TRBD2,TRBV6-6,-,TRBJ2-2,TGTGCCAGCAGGGCTAGCGGGGGGGTCTCCGGGGAGCTGTTTTTT,CASRASGGVSGELFF
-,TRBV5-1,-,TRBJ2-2,TGCGCCAGCAGCCAAAAGACAGAAATGGTCGGGGAGCTGTTTTTT,CASSQKTEMVGELFF
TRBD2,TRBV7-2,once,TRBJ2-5,TGTGCCAGCAGCTTGACTAGCGGGGGAGAGACCCAGTACTTC,CASSLTSGGETQYF
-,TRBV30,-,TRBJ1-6,TGTGCCGTCACCGGGACACCAAATTCACCCCTCCACTTT,CAVTGTPNSPLHF